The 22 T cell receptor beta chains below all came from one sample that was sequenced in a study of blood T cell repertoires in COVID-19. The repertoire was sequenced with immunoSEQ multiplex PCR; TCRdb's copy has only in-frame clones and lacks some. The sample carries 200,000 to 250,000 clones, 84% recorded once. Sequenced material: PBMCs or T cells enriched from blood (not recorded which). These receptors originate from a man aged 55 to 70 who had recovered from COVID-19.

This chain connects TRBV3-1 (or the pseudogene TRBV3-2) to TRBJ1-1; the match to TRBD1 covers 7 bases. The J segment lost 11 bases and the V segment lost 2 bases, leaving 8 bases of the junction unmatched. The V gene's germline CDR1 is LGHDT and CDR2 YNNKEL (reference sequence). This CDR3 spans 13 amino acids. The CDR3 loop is CASSQRGRGHAFF. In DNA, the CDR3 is TGTGCCAGCAGCCAAAGAGGAAGGGGGCATGCTTTCTTT.

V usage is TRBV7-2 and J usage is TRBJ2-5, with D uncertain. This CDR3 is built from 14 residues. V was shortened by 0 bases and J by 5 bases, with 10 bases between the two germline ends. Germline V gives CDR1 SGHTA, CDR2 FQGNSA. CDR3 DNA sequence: TGTGCCAGCAGCTTAGCTCCAGCAGCGGAGACCCAGTACTTC. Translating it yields CASSLAPAAETQYF.

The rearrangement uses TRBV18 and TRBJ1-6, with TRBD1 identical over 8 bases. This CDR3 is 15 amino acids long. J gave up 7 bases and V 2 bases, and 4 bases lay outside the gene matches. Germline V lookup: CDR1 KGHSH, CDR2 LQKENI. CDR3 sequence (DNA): TGTGCCAGCTCACCAGCCGGGACAGGAAATTCACCCCTCCACTTT. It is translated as CASSPAGTGNSPLHF.

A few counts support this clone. The CDR3 nucleotides are TGCGCCAGCAGCCTTACTAGCGGGGGGTCCCGCACAGATACGCAGTATTTT. This codes for CASSLTSGGSRTDTQYF. The chain carries TRBV4-3 and TRBJ2-3; TRBD2 agrees at 12 bases. The ends lost 4 bases at V and 1 base at J; junction bases unmatched: 6. Germline V gene sequence: CDR1 LGHNA, CDR2 YSLEER. The CDR3 covers 17 residues.

CDR3 nucleotide sequence: TGTGCCAGCAGCTTAGTTACGGGGAACACTGAAGCTTTCTTT. This codes for CASSLVTGNTEAFF. The chain couples TRBV7-2 to TRBJ1-1; D unresolved. V shed 1 base and J shed 1 base, with 7 bases lying between them. Germline V gives CDR1 SGHTA, CDR2 FQGNSA. This CDR3 spans 14 amino acids.

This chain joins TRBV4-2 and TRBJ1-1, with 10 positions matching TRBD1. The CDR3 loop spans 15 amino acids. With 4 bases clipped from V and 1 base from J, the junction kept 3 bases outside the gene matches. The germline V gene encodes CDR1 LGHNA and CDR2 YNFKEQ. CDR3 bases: TGTGCCAGCAGCCCTCGGGACAGGGGGAACACTGAAGCTTTCTTT. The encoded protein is CASSPRDRGNTEAFF.

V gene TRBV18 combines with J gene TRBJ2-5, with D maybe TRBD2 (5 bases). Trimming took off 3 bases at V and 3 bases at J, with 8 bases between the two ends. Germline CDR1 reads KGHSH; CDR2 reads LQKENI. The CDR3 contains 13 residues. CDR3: CASSPRGEETQYF. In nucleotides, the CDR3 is TGTGCCAGCTCACCCCGGGGAGAAGAGACCCAGTACTTC.

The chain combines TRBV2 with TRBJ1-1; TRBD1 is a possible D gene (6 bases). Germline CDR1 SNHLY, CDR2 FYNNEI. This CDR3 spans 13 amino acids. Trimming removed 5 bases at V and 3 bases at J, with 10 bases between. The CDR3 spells CASSQQGYTEAFF. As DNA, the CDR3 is TGTGCCAGCAGTCAACAGGGTTACACTGAAGCTTTCTTT.

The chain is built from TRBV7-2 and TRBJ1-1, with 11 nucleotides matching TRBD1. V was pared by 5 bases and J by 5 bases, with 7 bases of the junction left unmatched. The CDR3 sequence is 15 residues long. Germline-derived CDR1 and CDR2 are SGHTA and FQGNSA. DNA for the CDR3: TGTGCCAGCAGCACCTGGGACAGGGGGGGGACTGAAGCTTTCTTT. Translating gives CASSTWDRGGTEAFF.

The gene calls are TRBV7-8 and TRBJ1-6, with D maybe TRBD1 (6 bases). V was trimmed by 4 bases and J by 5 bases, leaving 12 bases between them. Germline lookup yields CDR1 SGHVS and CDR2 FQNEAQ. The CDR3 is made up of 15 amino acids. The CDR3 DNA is TGTGCCAGCAGCTCCCGTAGGACAGATAATTCACCCCTCCACTTT. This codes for CASSSRRTDNSPLHF.

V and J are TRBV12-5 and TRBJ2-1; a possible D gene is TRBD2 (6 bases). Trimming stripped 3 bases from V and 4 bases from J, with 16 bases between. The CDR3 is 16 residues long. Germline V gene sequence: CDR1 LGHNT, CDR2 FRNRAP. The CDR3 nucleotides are TGTGCTAGTGGTTTCCCCGGCGGAGGGGTGTACAATGAGCAGTTCTTC. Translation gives CASGFPGGGVYNEQFF.

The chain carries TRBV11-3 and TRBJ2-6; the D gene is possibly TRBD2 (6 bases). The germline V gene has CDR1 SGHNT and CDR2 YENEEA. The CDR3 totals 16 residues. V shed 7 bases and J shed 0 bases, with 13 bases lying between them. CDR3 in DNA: TGTGCCAGCATCGGGACTCTGACCTCTGGGGCCAACGTCCTGACTTTC. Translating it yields CASIGTLTSGANVLTF.

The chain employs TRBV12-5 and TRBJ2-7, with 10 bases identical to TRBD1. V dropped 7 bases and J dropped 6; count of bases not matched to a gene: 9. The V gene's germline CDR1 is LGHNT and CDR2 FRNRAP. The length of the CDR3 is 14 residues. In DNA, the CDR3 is TGTGCTAGTGCTCCCAGGACAGGGGGTTTCGAGCAGTACTTC. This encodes CASAPRTGGFEQYF.

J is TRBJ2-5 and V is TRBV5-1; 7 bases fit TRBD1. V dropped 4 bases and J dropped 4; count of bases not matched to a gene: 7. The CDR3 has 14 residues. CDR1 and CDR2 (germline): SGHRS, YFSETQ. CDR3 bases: TGCGCCAGCAGCAGACAGGGCGTGGGAGAGACCCAGTACTTC. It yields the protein CASSRQGVGETQYF. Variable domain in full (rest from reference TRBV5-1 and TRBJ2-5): KAGVTQTPRYLIKTRGQQVTLSCSPISGHRSVSWYQQTPGQGLQFLFEYFSETQRNKGNFPGRFSGRQFSNSRSEMNVSTLELGDSALYLCASSRQGVGETQYFGPGTRLLVL.

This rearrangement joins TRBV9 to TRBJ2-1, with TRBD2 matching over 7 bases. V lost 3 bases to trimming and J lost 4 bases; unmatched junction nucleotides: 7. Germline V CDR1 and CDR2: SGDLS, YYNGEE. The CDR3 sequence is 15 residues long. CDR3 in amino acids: CASSGGRGSYNEQFF. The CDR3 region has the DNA TGTGCCAGCAGCGGAGGGCGGGGGTCTTACAATGAGCAGTTCTTC.

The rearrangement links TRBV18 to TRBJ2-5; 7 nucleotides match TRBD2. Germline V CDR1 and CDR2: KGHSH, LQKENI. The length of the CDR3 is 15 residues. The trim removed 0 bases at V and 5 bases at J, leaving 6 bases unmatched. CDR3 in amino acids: CASSPPLTSPETQYF. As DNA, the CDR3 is TGTGCCAGCTCACCACCTTTGACTAGCCCGGAGACCCAGTACTTC.

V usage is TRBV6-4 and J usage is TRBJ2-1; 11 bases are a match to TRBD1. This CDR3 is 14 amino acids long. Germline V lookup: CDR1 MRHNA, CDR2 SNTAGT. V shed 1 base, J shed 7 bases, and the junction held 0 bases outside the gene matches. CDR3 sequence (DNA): TGTGCCAGCAGTGACTGGGACAGGGGGAATGAGCAGTTCTTC. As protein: CASSDWDRGNEQFF.

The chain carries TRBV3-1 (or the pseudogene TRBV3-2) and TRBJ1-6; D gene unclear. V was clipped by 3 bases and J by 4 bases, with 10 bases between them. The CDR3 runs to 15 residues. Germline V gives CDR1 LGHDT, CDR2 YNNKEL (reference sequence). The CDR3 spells CASSQNLIYNSPLHF. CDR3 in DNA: TGTGCCAGCAGCCAGAACCTAATTTATAATTCACCCCTCCACTTT.

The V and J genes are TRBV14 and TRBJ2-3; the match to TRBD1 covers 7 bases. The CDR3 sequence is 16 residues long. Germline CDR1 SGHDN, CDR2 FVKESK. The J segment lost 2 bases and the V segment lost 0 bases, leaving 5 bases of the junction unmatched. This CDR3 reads CASSQEPGQYTDTQYF. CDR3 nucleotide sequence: TGTGCCAGCAGCCAAGAACCGGGACAGTACACAGATACGCAGTATTTT.

Here the CDR3 DNA reads TGTGCCAGCAGCCAGGACAGGGACTTGGAGACCCAGTACTTC. Protein product: CASSQDRDLETQYF. The V call is TRBV11-3, the J call TRBJ2-5; 8 bases are a match to TRBD1. This CDR3 has 14 amino acids. Germline assignment: CDR1 SGHNT and CDR2 YENEEA. V shed 5 bases and J 5 bases; nucleotides not matched to a gene: 7.

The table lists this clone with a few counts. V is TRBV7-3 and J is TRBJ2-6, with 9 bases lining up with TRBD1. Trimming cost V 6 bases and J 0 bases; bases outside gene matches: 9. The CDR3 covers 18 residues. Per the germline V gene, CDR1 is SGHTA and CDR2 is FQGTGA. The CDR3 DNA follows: TGTGCCAGCAGTTTAGGACAGGGGTTTTCCTCTGGGGCCAACGTCCTGACTTTC. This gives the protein CASSLGQGFSSGANVLTF.

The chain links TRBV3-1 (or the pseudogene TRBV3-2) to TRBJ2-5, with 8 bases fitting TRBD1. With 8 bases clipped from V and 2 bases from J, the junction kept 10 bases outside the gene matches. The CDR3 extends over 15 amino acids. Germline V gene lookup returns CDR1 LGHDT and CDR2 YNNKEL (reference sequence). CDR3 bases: TGTGCCAGCCTAAGACAGGGGTCTTTACAAGAGACCCAGTACTTC. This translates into CASLRQGSLQETQYF.